The clone carrying this T cell receptor beta chain was seen at least ten times. This record comes from a study of identical twins. Trimming took 4 bases from V and 7 from J; bases not matched to a gene: 11. From germline, CDR1 is SGHVS and CDR2 FNYEAQ. The CDR3 sequence is 17 residues long. TCRdb fed the 5' RACE reads into MiXCR, producing one record per CDR3 protein. The profile shows approximately 890,000 distinct CDR3 sequences, about 12% of them singletons. These data were likewise used in another study, on yellow fever vaccine responses in identical twins.

The V call is TRBV7-6, the J call TRBJ2-2, with 11 nucleotides matching TRBD1. Sequencing used PBMCs. The source of this sequence is a young woman in good health. The chain's CDR3 is CASSSLGQGALDGELFF. The CDR3 nucleotides are TGTGCCAGCAGCTCCCTAGGACAGGGGGCTCTAGACGGGGAGCTGTTTTTT.